Each of the 14 T cell receptor beta chains below was sequenced from the same sample in a study of OX40 agonist ivuxolimab in advanced cancers. Generated by immunoSEQ multiplex PCR, the TCRdb table keeps only in-frame clones and is missing some. The table lists about 18,000 clones, more than 65% of them singletons, with around two fifths in the top ten. This sample comprised CD4+ or CD8+ T cells sorted from blood, obtained in a trial of the OX40 agonist ivuxolimab. These receptor sequences come from an adult with an advanced solid tumor such as melanoma, head and neck, liver or kidney cancer.

The V call is TRBV27, the J call TRBJ2-1; D gene uncertain. The germline V gene encodes CDR1 MNHEY and CDR2 SMNVEV (reference sequence). CDR3 length: 16 residues. Trimming removed 4 bases from V and 6 bases from J, with 19 bases in between. Here the CDR3 DNA reads TGTGCCAGCAGTTCAATCTCATTAGGCACGGGCAATGAGCAGTTCTTC. Translation: CASSSISLGTGNEQFF.

The gene calls are TRBV25-1 and TRBJ2-7; TRBD2 aligns across 7 bases. V lost 5 bases and J lost 2; bases outside the gene matches: 9. The CDR3 sequence is 15 residues long. Germline values: CDR1 MGHDK, CDR2 SYGVNS. CDR3 sequence: CASSYPGAGAYEQYF. The CDR3 nucleotides are TGTGCCAGCAGTTACCCCGGGGCGGGGGCCTACGAGCAGTACTTC.

This chain connects TRBV18 to TRBJ1-1; TRBD1 is a possible D gene (6 bases). Trimming removed 3 bases at V and 3 bases at J, with 14 bases between. The CDR3 has 15 amino acids. Germline CDR1 KGHSH, CDR2 LQKENI. CDR3 sequence: CASSPRRGEYTEAFF. Here the CDR3 DNA reads TGTGCCAGCTCACCGAGGAGGGGGGAATACACTGAAGCTTTCTTT.

This clone was recorded once. The chain carries TRBV27 and TRBJ2-7; maybe TRBD2 (6 bases). This CDR3 is 14 amino acids long. V lost 5 bases to trimming and J lost 3 bases, with 14 bases between them. Per the germline V gene, CDR1 is MNHEY and CDR2 is SMNVEV (reference sequence). As DNA, the CDR3 is TGTGCCAGCAGTAGCGGGCTCAGAAACTACGAGCAGTACTTC. This translates into CASSSGLRNYEQYF.

Regarding this clone: Mismatch with germline at one junction end may stem from a read error. The V call is TRBV28, the J call TRBJ1-1; D ambiguous. Looked up from germline, CDR1 is MDHEN and CDR2 is SYDVKM. The length of the CDR3 is 13 residues. CDR3 residues: CASTLRSNTEAFF. CDR3 coding DNA: TGTGCCAGCACTTTAAGGTCGAACACTGAAGCTTTCTTT.

The V gene is TRBV19, the J gene TRBJ2-3; no firm D call. Trimming removed 5 bases from V and 4 bases from J, with 10 bases in between. This CDR3 is 13 amino acids long. The germline V gene encodes CDR1 LNHDA and CDR2 SQIVND (reference sequence). CDR3 loop: CASSASGADTQYF. For the CDR3, the DNA is TGTGCCAGTAGTGCCTCTGGGGCAGATACGCAGTATTTT.

This clone has just one count. The chain combines TRBV27 with TRBJ2-7, with 7 bases aligning to TRBD1. Trimming removed 5 bases from V and 2 bases from J; junction bases left unmatched: 9. The CDR3 covers 15 residues. Germline assignment: CDR1 MNHEY and CDR2 SMNVEV (reference sequence). In DNA, the CDR3 is TGTGCCAGCAGTCTAACCCCGGGACAGCCCTACGAGCAGTACTTC. Its protein is CASSLTPGQPYEQYF.

The chain recombines TRBV2 with TRBJ2-7, with TRBD1 matching over 8 bases. This CDR3 comprises 14 residues. V shed 2 bases, J shed 5 bases, and the junction held 5 bases outside the gene matches. Germline V gene sequence: CDR1 SNHLY, CDR2 FYNNEI. CDR3 nucleotide sequence: TGTGCCAGCAGTGAACCCTTGGACAGGGACGAGCAGTACTTC. It yields the protein CASSEPLDRDEQYF.

This rearrangement joins TRBV27 to TRBJ2-2; TRBD2 agrees at 11 bases. J lost 2 bases, V lost 6 bases, and 8 bases had no gene match. CDR3 length: 17 amino acids. The germline V gene has CDR1 MNHEY and CDR2 SMNVEV (reference sequence). The CDR3 sequence: CASSRTSGGANTGELFF. The CDR3 DNA sequence: TGTGCCAGCAGCAGAACTAGCGGGGGTGCCAACACCGGGGAGCTGTTTTTT.

The chain employs TRBV28 and TRBJ2-7, with D hard to call. CDR3 length equals 12 residues. V was clipped by 3 bases and J by 2 bases, with 5 bases between them. Germline lookup yields CDR1 MDHEN and CDR2 SYDVKM. The chain's CDR3 is CASSLPAYEQYF. The CDR3 DNA follows: TGTGCCAGCAGTTTGCCCGCCTACGAGCAGTACTTC.

The chain is built from TRBV5-4 and TRBJ2-1; TRBD2 matches at 9 bases. In germline, CDR1 is SGHNT, CDR2 YYREEE (reference sequence). Trimming removed 1 base from V and 4 bases from J; junction bases left unmatched: 0. The CDR3 extends over 14 amino acids. The CDR3 is CASSLTSGYNEQFF. The CDR3 DNA reads as TGTGCCAGCAGCTTGACTAGCGGGTACAATGAGCAGTTCTTC.

The chain couples TRBV9 to TRBJ1-1, with unresolved D. Germline V gives CDR1 SGDLS, CDR2 YYNGEE. The CDR3 totals 13 residues. Trimming shortened V by 4 bases and J by 4 bases, and 11 bases separated the two germline ends. The CDR3 bases are TGTGCCAGCAGCCTAGGGTGGTCCACTGAAGCTTTCTTT. Translating gives CASSLGWSTEAFF. Filled out from reference TRBV9 and TRBJ1-1, the complete variable domain reads DSGVTQTPKHLITATGQRVTLRCSPRSGDLSVYWYQQSLDQGLQFLIQYYNGEERAKGNILERFSAQQFPDLHSELNLSSLELGDSALYFCASSLGWSTEAFFGQGTRLTVV.

The chain uses TRBV7-6 and TRBJ2-3; 8 nucleotides agree with TRBD2. V lost 3 bases to trimming and J lost 2 bases; unmatched junction nucleotides: 4. Per germline, CDR1 SGHVS and CDR2 FNYEAQ. The CDR3 is 15 amino acids. The CDR3 nucleotides read TGTGCCAGCAGCTTTGCGGGGGGTCTCACAGATACGCAGTATTTT. Translating it yields CASSFAGGLTDTQYF.

This clone was counted a single time. The genes are TRBV7-9 and TRBJ1-1; D gene unclear. Deletions cut 7 bases from V and 3 bases from J, with 12 bases between. Germline CDR1 and CDR2: SEHNR and FQNEAQ (reference sequence). The CDR3 runs 13 residues. The CDR3 loop reads CASKIEWDTEAFF. The CDR3 nucleotides are TGTGCCAGCAAGATAGAGTGGGACACTGAAGCTTTCTTT.